This T cell receptor (beta chain) came from a study of cytomegalovirus exposure and HLA in healthy donors. Both 60 Vbeta primers and 13 Jbeta primers went into the PCR. Generated by immunoSEQ multiplex PCR, the TCRdb table keeps only in-frame clones and is missing some. The profile shows roughly 150,000 clones, around 84% of them singletons. Broader study findings: The authors confirmed in vitro that a few CMV-associated chains were specific for CMV antigens. Several top significant clusters appeared, in a later analysis, to be linked to common viral pathogens. TCR beta chain V- and J-gene trimming was linked, in a later analysis, to a missense variant in DCLRE1C.

After removal of 10 bases from V and 7 bases from J, the junction contained 10 bases not matched to a gene. Per germline, CDR1 LNHDA and CDR2 SQIVND (reference sequence). CDR3 size: 13 residues. In the case of this clone: The antigen is unknown.

Sequenced sample: PBMCs. The origin of this receptor is a boy aged 2 to 10 in good health and CMV-seronegative. The rearrangement links TRBV19 to TRBJ1-2, with 9 positions matching TRBD1. The DNA of the CDR3 is TGTGCCACCTGGGACAGGGACCTCGGTGGCTACACCTTC. Translated, it gives CATWDRDLGGYTF.